This paragraph reports one TCR beta chain. Its antigen is unidentified. Germline and junction disagree at one end, which may indicate a read error. Libraries were prepared by immunoSEQ multiplex PCR; TCRdb keeps only in-frame clonotypes and omits some of them. The sample contains about 93,000 clones, about three quarters of which appear only once. Time point indicated: cycle 4 day 1 (C4D1), after less than seven weeks of nivolumab. All patients relapsed after autologous stem cell transplantation, and brentuximab vedotin exposure varied. The CDR3 spans 13 residues. The germline CDR1 and CDR2 sequences are SSHAT and FNYEAQ (reference sequence). The data derive from a study of PD-1 blockade in classical Hodgkin lymphoma. Overall study: Intravenous delivery of nivolumab at 3 mg/kg to patients occurred every 2 weeks. Findings and limits, study-wide: With CD4+ cells, TCR diversity rose significantly by C4D1, but not with CD8+ cells. Newly diagnosed patients were said to have less baseline TCR diversity than healthy donors did. Patients newly diagnosed and complete responders had comparable baseline diversity.

The V and J genes are TRBV7-7 and TRBJ2-1; no clear D gene. The sequenced sample was peripheral blood mononuclear cells (PBMCs), obtained before the fourth cycle of nivolumab. The clonotype was recovered from a human donor with classical Hodgkin lymphoma. The CDR3 DNA is TGTGCTAGCAGCTTAGTGGGCTTAGGGGAGCAGTTCTTC. As protein: CASSLVGLGEQFF. Full variable domain (outside the CDR3, taken from reference TRBV7-7 and TRBJ2-1): GAGVSQSPRYKVTKRGQDVTLRCDPISSHATLYWYQQALGQGPEFLTYFNYEAQPDKSGLPSDRFSAERPEGSISTLTIQRTEQRDSAMYRCASSLVGLGEQFFGPGTRLTVL.